What follows are 11 T cell receptor beta chains derived from one specimen sequenced in a study of CD8 T cells in ankylosing spondylitis. TCRdb processed the 5' RACE reads anew with MiXCR; each CDR3 protein has one entry. Of 150,000 to 200,000 distinct CDR3 sequences in the sample, approximately 10% were seen once. Source material: blood, either unsorted or a sorted T cell fraction (not recorded which). Receptors were obtained from a male donor with ankylosing spondylitis or in good health (not recorded which).

This clonotype was counted many times. This rearrangement joins TRBV20-1 to TRBJ2-4; 7 bases fit TRBD1. Germline loops: CDR1 DFQATT, CDR2 SNEGSKA (reference sequence). The ends lost 5 bases at V and 3 bases at J; junction bases unmatched: 10. CDR3 length: 15 amino acids. The CDR3 bases are TGCAGTGCTCAGTGGTCAGGGGGAAGCAAAAACATTCAGTACTTC. It yields the protein CSAQWSGGSKNIQYF.

Many counts were recorded for this clonotype. The J gene is TRBJ2-1, the V gene TRBV29-1; 12 nucleotides match TRBD2. V shed 1 base, J shed 0 bases, and the junction held 4 bases outside the gene matches. Germline CDR1 and CDR2: SQVTM and ANQGSEA. This CDR3 has 17 amino acids. DNA of the CDR3: TGCAGCGTTGAAGGGACTAGCGGGATAATCTCCTACAATGAGCAGTTCTTC. It codes for CSVEGTSGIISYNEQFF.

In its sample, this clonotype was seen many times. The rearrangement joins TRBV7-8 to TRBJ2-5; D perhaps matches TRBD1 (7 bases). In germline, CDR1 is SGHVS, CDR2 FQNEAQ. The V end was cut by 1 base, the J end by 7 bases, with 22 bases between. The CDR3 length is 17 residues. For the CDR3, the DNA is TGTGCCAGCAGCTTAGTGGGCGGGACAGTGCGGGACCGGACCCAGTACTTC. This codes for CASSLVGGTVRDRTQYF.

In its sample, this clonotype was seen a few times. The chain carries TRBV12-3 or TRBV12-4 and TRBJ1-1; tentative D call: TRBD1 (5 bases). Trimming removed 7 bases from V and 1 base from J, with 22 bases in between. The CDR3 covers 17 residues. The CDR3 here is CASTPLGPHRTNTEAFF. CDR3 coding DNA: TGTGCCAGCACCCCTTTGGGGCCCCACCGGACGAACACTGAAGCTTTCTTT.

In this sample, this clonotype turned up many times. The chain joins TRBV7-6 to TRBJ2-1; D gene unclear. Germline values: CDR1 SGHVS, CDR2 FNYEAQ. This CDR3 is 14 amino acids long. V was cut by 0 bases and J by 1 base, with 4 bases left in between. The chain's CDR3 is CASSLASSYNEQFF. In DNA form, the CDR3 reads TGTGCCAGCAGCTTAGCCAGTTCCTACAATGAGCAGTTCTTC.

The J gene is TRBJ1-2, the V gene TRBV5-6; 7 bases are shared with TRBD1. After removal of 0 bases from V and 3 bases from J, the junction contained 8 bases not matched to a gene. CDR1 and CDR2 (germline): SGHDT, YYEEEE. This CDR3 is built from 16 residues. CDR3 sequence (DNA): TGTGCCAGCAGCTTGGCCTCGATAGGGGGCCACTATGGCTACACCTTC. Amino acids: CASSLASIGGHYGYTF.

This clonotype was seen ten or more times. The DNA of the CDR3 is TGTGCCAGCAGTGAATTCGGGACAGGGGGCACTGAAGCTTTCTTT. Translated, it gives CASSEFGTGGTEAFF. This rearrangement joins TRBV6-1 to TRBJ1-1; 11 positions agree with TRBD1. Germline V gene sequence: CDR1 MNHNS, CDR2 SASEGT. V shed 2 bases, J shed 4 bases, and the junction held 3 bases outside the gene matches. The CDR3 has 15 amino acids.

The sample holds a few counts of this clonotype. CDR3 protein: CASSMLSGSSYNEQFF. CDR3 coding DNA: TGTGCCAGCAGCATGCTTAGCGGGAGCTCCTACAATGAGCAGTTCTTC. This chain connects TRBV7-6 to TRBJ2-1; 9 nucleotides agree with TRBD2. Germline assignment: CDR1 SGHVS and CDR2 FNYEAQ. The junction had 5 bases not matched to a gene; V was cut back by 5 bases and J by 0 bases. This CDR3 has 16 amino acids. Full variable domain (missing parts from reference TRBV7-6 and TRBJ2-1): GAGVSQSPRYKVTKRGQDVALRCDPISGHVSLYWYRQALGQGPEFLTYFNYEAQQDKSGLPNDRFSAERPEGSISTLTIQRTEQRDSAMYRCASSMLSGSSYNEQFFGPGTRLTVL.

The chain couples TRBV5-1 to TRBJ2-1; possibly TRBD2 for D (6 bases). The CDR3 sequence is 16 residues long. Germline CDR1 and CDR2: SGHRS and YFSETQ. The V end lost 4 bases, the J end lost 4 bases, and 18 bases lay between the germline ends. CDR3 protein: CASSTTAGTPYNEQFF. The CDR3 DNA is TGCGCCAGCAGCACCACGGCCGGGACTCCGTACAATGAGCAGTTCTTC.

This clonotype occurred many times. This chain joins TRBV15 and TRBJ2-5; unclear D gene. V was cut by 1 base and J by 1 base, with 1 base left in between. Looked up from germline, CDR1 is LNHNV and CDR2 is YYDKDF (reference sequence). This CDR3 is 12 amino acids long. This CDR3 is CATSRGQETQYF. In DNA form, the CDR3 reads TGTGCCACCAGCAGAGGCCAAGAGACCCAGTACTTC.

This clonotype was seen at least ten times. The rearrangement joins TRBV12-3 or TRBV12-4 to TRBJ2-1; tentatively, D is TRBD1 or TRBD2 (5 bases each). The CDR3 covers 14 residues. Trimming removed 3 bases at V and 6 bases at J, with 12 bases between. DNA for the CDR3: TGTGCCAGCAGTTTGGGGGACCCTTTCAATGAGCAGTTCTTC. This encodes CASSLGDPFNEQFF.